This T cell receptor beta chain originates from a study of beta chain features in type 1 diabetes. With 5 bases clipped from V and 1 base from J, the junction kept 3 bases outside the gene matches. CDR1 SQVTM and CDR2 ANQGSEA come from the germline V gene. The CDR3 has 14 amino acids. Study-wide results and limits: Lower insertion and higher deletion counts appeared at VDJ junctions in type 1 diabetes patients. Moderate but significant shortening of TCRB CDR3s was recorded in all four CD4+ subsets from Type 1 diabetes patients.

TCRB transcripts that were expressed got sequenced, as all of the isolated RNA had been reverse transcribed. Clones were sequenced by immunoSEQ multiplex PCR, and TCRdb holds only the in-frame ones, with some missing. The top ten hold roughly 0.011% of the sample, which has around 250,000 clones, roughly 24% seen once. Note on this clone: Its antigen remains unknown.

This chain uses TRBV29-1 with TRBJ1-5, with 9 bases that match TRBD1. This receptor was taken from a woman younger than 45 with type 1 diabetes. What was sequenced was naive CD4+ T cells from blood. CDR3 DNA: TGCAGCGTTTCGGGACAGGGAAGCAATCAGCCCCAGCATTTT. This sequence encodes CSVSGQGSNQPQHF.